The clone carrying this TCR beta chain was seen only a few times. The antigen is not known. The record originates from a study of regulatory T cells in long-lasting Graves disease. Study outcomes and limitations: Persistent disease samples used TRBV28, TRBJ1-2 and TRBJ2-5 preferentially.

CDR3 size: 12 residues. Germline V gene sequence: CDR1 GTSNPN, CDR2 SVGIG (reference sequence). V gave up 5 bases and J gave up 6 bases, with 11 bases separating them. Arm-PCR of CDR3 regions and iRepertoire HTBI primers were used to build TCR beta libraries. In TCRdb, the multiplex PCR reads were re-called with MiXCR into one record per CDR3 protein. The table lists 400,000 to 500,000 distinct CDR3 sequences, roughly 22% of them singletons. Documented time point: persistent/refractory GD, antithyroid drugs over 5 years with positive TRAb. The TCR library was made from RNA that had been extracted from PBMCs in TRIzol.

The TCR originated in a female donor with Graves disease. This chain connects TRBV30 to TRBJ1-5; weak D call: TRBD1 (5 bases). Sequenced material: peripheral blood mononuclear cells (PBMCs), taken when the disease was refractory, from a patient treated with antithyroid drugs. CDR3: CAWGDRSQPQHF. CDR3 DNA: TGTGCCTGGGGGGACCGCAGTCAGCCCCAGCATTTT.